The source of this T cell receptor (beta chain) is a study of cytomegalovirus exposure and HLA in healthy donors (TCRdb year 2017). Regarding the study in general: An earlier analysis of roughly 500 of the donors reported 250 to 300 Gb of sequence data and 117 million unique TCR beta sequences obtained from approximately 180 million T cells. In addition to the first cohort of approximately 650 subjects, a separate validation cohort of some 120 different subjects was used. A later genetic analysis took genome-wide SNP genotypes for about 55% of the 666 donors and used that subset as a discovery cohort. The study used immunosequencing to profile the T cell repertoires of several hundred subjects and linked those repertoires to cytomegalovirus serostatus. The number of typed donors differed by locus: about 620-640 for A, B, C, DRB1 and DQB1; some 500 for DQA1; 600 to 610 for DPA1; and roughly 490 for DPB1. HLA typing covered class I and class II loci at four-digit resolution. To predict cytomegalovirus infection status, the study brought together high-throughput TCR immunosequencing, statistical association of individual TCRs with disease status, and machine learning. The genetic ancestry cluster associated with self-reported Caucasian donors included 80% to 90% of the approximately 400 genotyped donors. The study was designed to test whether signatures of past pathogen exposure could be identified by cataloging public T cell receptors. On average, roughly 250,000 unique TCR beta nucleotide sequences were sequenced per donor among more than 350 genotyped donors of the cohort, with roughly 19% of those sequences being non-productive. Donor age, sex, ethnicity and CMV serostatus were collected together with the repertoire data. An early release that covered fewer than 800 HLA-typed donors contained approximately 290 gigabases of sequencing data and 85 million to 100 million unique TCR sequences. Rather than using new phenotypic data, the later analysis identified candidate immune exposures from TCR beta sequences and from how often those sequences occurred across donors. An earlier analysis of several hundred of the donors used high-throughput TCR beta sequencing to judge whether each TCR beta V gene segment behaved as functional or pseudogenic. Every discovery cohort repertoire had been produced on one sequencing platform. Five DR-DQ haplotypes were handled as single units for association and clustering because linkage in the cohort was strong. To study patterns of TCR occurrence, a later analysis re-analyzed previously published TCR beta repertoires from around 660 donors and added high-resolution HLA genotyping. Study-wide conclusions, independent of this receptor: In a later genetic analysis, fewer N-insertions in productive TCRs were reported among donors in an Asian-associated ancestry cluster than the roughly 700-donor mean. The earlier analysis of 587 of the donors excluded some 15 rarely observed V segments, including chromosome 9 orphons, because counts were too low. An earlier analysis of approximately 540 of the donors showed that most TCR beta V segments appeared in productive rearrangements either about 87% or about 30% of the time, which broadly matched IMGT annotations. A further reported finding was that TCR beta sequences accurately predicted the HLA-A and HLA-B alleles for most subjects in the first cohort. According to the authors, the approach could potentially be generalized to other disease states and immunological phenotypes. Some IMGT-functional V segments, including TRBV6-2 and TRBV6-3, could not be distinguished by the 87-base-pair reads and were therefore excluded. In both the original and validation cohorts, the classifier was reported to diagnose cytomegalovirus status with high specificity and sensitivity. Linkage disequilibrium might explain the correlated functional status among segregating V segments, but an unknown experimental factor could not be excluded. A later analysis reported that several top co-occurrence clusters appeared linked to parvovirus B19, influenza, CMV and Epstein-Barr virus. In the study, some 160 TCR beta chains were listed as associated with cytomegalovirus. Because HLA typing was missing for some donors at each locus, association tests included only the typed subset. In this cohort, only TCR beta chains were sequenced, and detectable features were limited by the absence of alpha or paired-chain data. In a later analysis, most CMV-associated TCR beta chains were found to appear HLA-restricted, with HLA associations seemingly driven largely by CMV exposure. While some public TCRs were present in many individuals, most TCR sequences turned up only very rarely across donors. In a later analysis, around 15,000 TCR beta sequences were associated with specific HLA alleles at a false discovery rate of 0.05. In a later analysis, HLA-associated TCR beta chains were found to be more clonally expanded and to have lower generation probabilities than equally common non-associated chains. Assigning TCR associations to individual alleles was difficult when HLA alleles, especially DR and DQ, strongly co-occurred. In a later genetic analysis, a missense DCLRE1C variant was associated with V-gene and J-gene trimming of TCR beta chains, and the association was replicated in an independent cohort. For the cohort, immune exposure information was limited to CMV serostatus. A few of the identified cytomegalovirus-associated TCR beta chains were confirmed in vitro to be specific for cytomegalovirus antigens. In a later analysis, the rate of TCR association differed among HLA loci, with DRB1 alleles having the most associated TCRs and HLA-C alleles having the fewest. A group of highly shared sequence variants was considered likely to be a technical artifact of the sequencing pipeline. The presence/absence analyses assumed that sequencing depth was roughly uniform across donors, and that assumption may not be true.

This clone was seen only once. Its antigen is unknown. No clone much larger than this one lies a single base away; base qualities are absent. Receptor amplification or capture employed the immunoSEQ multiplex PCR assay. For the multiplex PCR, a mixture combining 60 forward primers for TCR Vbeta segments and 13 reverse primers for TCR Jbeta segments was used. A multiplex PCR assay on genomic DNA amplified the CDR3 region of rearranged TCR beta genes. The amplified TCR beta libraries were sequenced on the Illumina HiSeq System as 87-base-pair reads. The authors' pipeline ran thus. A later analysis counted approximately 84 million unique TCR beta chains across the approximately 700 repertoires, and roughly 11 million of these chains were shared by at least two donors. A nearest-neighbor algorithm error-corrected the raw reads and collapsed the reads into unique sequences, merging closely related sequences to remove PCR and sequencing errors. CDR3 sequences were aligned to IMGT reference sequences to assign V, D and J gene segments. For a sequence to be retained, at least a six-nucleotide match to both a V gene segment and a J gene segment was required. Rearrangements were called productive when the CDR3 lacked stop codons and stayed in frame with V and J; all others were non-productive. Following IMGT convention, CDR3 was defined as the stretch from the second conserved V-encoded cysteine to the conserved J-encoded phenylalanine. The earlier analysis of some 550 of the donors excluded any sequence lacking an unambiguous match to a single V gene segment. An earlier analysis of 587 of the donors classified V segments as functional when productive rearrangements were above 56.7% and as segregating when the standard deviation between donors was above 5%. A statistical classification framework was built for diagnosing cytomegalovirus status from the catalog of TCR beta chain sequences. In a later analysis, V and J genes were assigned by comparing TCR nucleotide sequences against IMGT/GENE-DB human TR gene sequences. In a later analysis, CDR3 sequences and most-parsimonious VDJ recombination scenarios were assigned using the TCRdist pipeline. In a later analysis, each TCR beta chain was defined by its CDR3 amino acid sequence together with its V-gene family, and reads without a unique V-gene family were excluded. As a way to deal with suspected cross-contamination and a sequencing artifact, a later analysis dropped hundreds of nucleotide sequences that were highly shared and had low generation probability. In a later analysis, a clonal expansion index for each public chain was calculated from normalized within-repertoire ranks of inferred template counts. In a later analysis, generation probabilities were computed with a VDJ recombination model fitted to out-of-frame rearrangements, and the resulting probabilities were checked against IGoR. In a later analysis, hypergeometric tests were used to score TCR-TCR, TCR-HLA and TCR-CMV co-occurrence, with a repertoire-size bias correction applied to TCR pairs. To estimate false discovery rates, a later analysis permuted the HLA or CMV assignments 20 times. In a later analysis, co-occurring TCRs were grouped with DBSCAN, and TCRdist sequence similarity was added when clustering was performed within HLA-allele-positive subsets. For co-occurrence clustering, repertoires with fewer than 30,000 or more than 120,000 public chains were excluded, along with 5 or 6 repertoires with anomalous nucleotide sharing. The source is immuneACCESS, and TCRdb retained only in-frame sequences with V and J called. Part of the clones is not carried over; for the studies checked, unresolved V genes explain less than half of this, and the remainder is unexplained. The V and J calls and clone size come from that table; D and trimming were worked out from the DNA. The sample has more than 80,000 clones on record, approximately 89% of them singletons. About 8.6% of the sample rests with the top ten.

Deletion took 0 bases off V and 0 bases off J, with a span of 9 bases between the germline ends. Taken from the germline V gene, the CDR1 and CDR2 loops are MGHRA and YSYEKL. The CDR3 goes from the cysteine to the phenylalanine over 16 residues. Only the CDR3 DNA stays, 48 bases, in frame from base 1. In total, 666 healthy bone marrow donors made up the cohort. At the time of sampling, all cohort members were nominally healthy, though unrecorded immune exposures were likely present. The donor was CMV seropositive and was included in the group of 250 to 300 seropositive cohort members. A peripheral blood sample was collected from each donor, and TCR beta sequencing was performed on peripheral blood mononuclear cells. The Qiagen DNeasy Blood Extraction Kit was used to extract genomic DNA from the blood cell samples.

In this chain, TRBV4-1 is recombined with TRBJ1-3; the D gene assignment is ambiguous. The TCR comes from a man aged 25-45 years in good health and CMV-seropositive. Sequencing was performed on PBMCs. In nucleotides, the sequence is TGCGCCAGCAGCCAAGATCCCGGCGGCTCTGGAAACACCATATATTTT. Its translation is CASSQDPGGSGNTIYF.